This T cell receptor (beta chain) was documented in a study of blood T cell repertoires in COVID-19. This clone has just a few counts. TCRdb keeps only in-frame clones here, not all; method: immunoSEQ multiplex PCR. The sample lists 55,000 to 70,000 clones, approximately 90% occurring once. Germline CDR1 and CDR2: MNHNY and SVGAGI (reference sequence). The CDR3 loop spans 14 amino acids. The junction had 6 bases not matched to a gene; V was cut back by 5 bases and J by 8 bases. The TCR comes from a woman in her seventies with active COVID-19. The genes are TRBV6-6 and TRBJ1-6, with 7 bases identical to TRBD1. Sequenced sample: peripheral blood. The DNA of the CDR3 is TGTGCCAGCAGTGACGGGACAGCATATTCACCCCTCCACTTT. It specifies CASSDGTAYSPLHF.